A selection of T cell receptor beta chains follows, all from one sample in a study of blood T cell repertoires in COVID-19. Assay used: immunoSEQ multiplex PCR; TCRdb lists only in-frame clones, some missing. The sample has approximately 470,000 clones, 75% to 90% seen once. Input material: peripheral blood. Receptors originate from a human donor in a cohort sampled during active COVID-19. Both conserved end residues are part of each CDR3. Each record gives: D gene, V gene, J gene, clone size, CDR3 length, CDR3 protein, CDR3 DNA. A D gene is named only where the DNA matches it firmly. Not every row has a clone size; where given, it reads once, few, many or a size class.

d_call: NA
v_call: TRBV5-6
j_call: TRBJ1-5
clone_size: once
cdr3_length: 14
cdr3_aa: CASSLGGNNQPQHF
cdr3_nt: TGTGCCAGCAGCTTGGGAGGGAATAATCAGCCCCAGCATTTT

d_call: TRBD2
v_call: TRBV7-2
j_call: TRBJ2-1
clone_size: NA
cdr3_length: 14
cdr3_aa: CASKIAGGLNEQFF
cdr3_nt: TGTGCCAGCAAAATAGCGGGAGGACTCAATGAGCAGTTCTTC

d_call: NA
v_call: TRBV5-1
j_call: TRBJ1-1
clone_size: NA
cdr3_length: 13
cdr3_aa: CASSLVYNTEAFF
cdr3_nt: TGCGCCAGCAGCTTGGTGTATAACACTGAAGCTTTCTTT

d_call: TRBD1
v_call: TRBV30
j_call: TRBJ1-1
clone_size: NA
cdr3_length: 18
cdr3_aa: CAWSPTGTGKFRNTEAFF
cdr3_nt: TGTGCCTGGAGTCCTACCGGGACAGGGAAGTTTCGGAACACTGAAGCTTTCTTT

d_call: NA
v_call: TRBV5-1
j_call: TRBJ1-5
clone_size: NA
cdr3_length: 16
cdr3_aa: CASSLGPGDSNQPQHF
cdr3_nt: TGCGCCAGCAGCTTGGGACCGGGGGATAGCAATCAGCCCCAGCATTTT

d_call: NA
v_call: TRBV3-1/TRBV3-2
j_call: TRBJ1-1
clone_size: NA
cdr3_length: 14
cdr3_aa: CASSPPGLNTEAFF
cdr3_nt: TGTGCCAGCAGCCCCCCAGGGTTGAACACTGAAGCTTTCTTT

d_call: NA
v_call: TRBV30
j_call: TRBJ1-3
clone_size: NA
cdr3_length: 15
cdr3_aa: CAWSPPGVVGNTIYF
cdr3_nt: TGTGCCTGGAGTCCCCCAGGGGTGGTTGGAAACACCATATATTTT

d_call: TRBD1
v_call: TRBV5-1
j_call: TRBJ2-7
clone_size: NA
cdr3_length: 14
cdr3_aa: CASSFTGTGFEQYF
cdr3_nt: TGCGCCAGCAGTTTTACTGGGACAGGGTTTGAGCAGTACTTC

d_call: TRBD1
v_call: TRBV19
j_call: TRBJ1-5
clone_size: NA
cdr3_length: 14
cdr3_aa: CASDGQGRNQPQHF
cdr3_nt: TGTGCCAGCGACGGACAGGGTAGGAATCAGCCCCAGCATTTT

d_call: TRBD1
v_call: TRBV28
j_call: TRBJ2-1
clone_size: NA
cdr3_length: 16
cdr3_aa: CASSVPGTVTYNEQFF
cdr3_nt: TGTGCCAGCAGCGTACCCGGGACAGTCACCTACAATGAGCAGTTCTTC

d_call: TRBD1
v_call: TRBV28
j_call: TRBJ1-5
clone_size: NA
cdr3_length: 14
cdr3_aa: CASIDRGEGQPQHF
cdr3_nt: TGTGCCAGCATCGACAGGGGTGAGGGCCAGCCCCAGCATTTT

d_call: NA
v_call: TRBV28
j_call: TRBJ1-2
clone_size: NA
cdr3_length: 16
cdr3_aa: CASSFTGQPTNYGYTF
cdr3_nt: TGTGCCAGCAGTTTTACAGGGCAGCCTACAAACTATGGCTACACCTTC

d_call: NA
v_call: TRBV27
j_call: TRBJ1-3
clone_size: NA
cdr3_length: 13
cdr3_aa: CASSFSSGNTIYF
cdr3_nt: TGTGCCAGCAGTTTCAGTTCTGGAAACACCATATATTTT

d_call: NA
v_call: TRBV29-1
j_call: TRBJ1-6
clone_size: NA
cdr3_length: 12
cdr3_aa: CSVGTEGSPLHF
cdr3_nt: TGCAGCGTTGGAACCGAGGGTTCACCCCTCCACTTT

d_call: TRBD1
v_call: TRBV4-3
j_call: TRBJ1-1
clone_size: NA
cdr3_length: 14
cdr3_aa: CASSPSEGASEAFF
cdr3_nt: TGCGCCAGCAGCCCTAGCGAGGGGGCCAGTGAAGCTTTCTTT

d_call: TRBD2
v_call: TRBV5-4
j_call: TRBJ2-1
clone_size: once
cdr3_length: 14
cdr3_aa: CASSFGTRRNEQFF
cdr3_nt: TGTGCCAGCAGCTTCGGGACTAGACGGAATGAGCAGTTCTTC

d_call: NA
v_call: TRBV7-2
j_call: TRBJ1-6
clone_size: NA
cdr3_length: 14
cdr3_aa: CASTPDRYNSPLHF
cdr3_nt: TGTGCCAGCACCCCGGACAGATATAATTCACCCCTCCACTTT

d_call: NA
v_call: TRBV2
j_call: TRBJ1-1
clone_size: few
cdr3_length: 14
cdr3_aa: CASRYRAMNTEAFF
cdr3_nt: TGTGCCAGCAGGTACAGGGCTATGAACACTGAAGCTTTCTTT

d_call: TRBD2
v_call: TRBV9
j_call: TRBJ2-7
clone_size: NA
cdr3_length: 15
cdr3_aa: CASSVGIGGNLEQYF
cdr3_nt: TGTGCCAGCAGCGTAGGTATCGGGGGGAATCTAGAGCAGTACTTC

d_call: NA
v_call: TRBV4-1
j_call: TRBJ2-3
clone_size: once
cdr3_length: 15
cdr3_aa: CASSQEDSGSDTQYF
cdr3_nt: TGCGCCAGCAGCCAAGAAGATAGCGGCTCAGATACGCAGTATTTT

d_call: TRBD1
v_call: TRBV9
j_call: TRBJ1-2
clone_size: NA
cdr3_length: 17
cdr3_aa: CASSVDTGGLANYGYTF
cdr3_nt: TGTGCCAGCAGCGTAGACACAGGGGGCCTTGCAAACTATGGCTACACCTTC

d_call: TRBD1
v_call: TRBV28
j_call: TRBJ2-7
clone_size: NA
cdr3_length: 16
cdr3_aa: CASSPLTGGTYYEQYF
cdr3_nt: TGTGCCAGCAGTCCCCTGACAGGGGGTACTTACTACGAGCAGTACTTC

d_call: NA
v_call: TRBV12-3/TRBV12-4
j_call: TRBJ2-2
clone_size: NA
cdr3_length: 13
cdr3_aa: CASSLSVMGELFF
cdr3_nt: TGTGCCAGCAGTTTGTCAGTAATGGGGGAGCTGTTTTTT

d_call: TRBD1
v_call: TRBV18
j_call: TRBJ1-1
clone_size: once
cdr3_length: 14
cdr3_aa: CASSQGQRNTEAFF
cdr3_nt: TGTGCCAGCTCACAGGGACAGAGAAACACTGAAGCTTTCTTT